This T cell receptor beta chain derives from a study of blood T cell repertoires in COVID-19. Background on the study: Acute and convalescent COVID-19 specimens originated in the United States, Italy and Spain.

V lost 6 bases and J 5 bases, leaving 15 bases between the germline ends. Germline values: CDR1 SNHLY, CDR2 FYNNEI. The CDR3 runs 14 residues. Method: immunoSEQ multiplex PCR; TCRdb's copy keeps in-frame clones and lacks some. The table shows some 240,000 clones, with more than 75% occurring only once. This clone was picked up a small number of times. The source is a woman aged 35 to 49 with acute COVID-19. Sequencing was done on a sample of PBMCs or T cells enriched from blood (not recorded which). The chain is built from TRBV2 and TRBJ2-3; possibly TRBD2 for D (5 bases). In DNA form, the CDR3 reads TGTGCCAGCAGGCCACTAGTTAGGCTAGATACGCAGTATTTT. It translates to CASRPLVRLDTQYF.